The 26 T cell receptor beta chains presented below share a single source sample, sequenced in a study of human T cells and chemical hapten exposure. Described time point: patch test 2, 6 weeks after DPC sensitization. Treatment specified: therapeutic diphenylcyclopropenone sensitization with weekly scalp DPC. TCRdb analysed the RACE reads with MiXCR anew, one entry per CDR3 protein. The sample lists some 100,000 distinct CDR3 sequences, about 9.3% seen once, with approximately 2.2% in the top ten. The sample in question was whole blood, obtained in connection with sensitization to the hapten diphenylcyclopropenone (DPC). Receptors were obtained from a woman in her thirties or forties with alopecia areata. Some clones in this sample may be carry-over from other donors' samples.

The rearrangement links TRBV24-1 to TRBJ2-1; 15 bases match TRBD2. From germline, CDR1 is KGHDR and CDR2 SFDVKD. With 5 bases clipped from V and 0 bases from J, the junction kept 7 bases outside the gene matches. The CDR3 is 19 residues long. CDR3 DNA sequence: TGTGCCACCAGTGCCGCGGGACTAGCGGGAGGAAGCTCCTACAATGAGCAGTTCTTC. This gives the protein CATSAAGLAGGSSYNEQFF.

The rearrangement uses TRBV25-1 and TRBJ1-1; tentatively, D is TRBD1 (5 bases). Trimming cost V 6 bases and J 3 bases, with 14 bases left between them. The CDR3 has 14 residues. Germline V gene sequence: CDR1 MGHDK, CDR2 SYGVNS. CDR3 amino acids: CASRVQGGDTEAFF. Written as DNA, the CDR3 is TGTGCCAGCAGGGTCCAGGGAGGGGACACTGAAGCTTTCTTT. Full variable domain (outside the CDR3, taken from reference TRBV25-1 and TRBJ1-1): EADIYQTPRYLVIGTGKKITLECSQTMGHDKMYWYQQDPGMELHLIHYSYGVNSTEKGDLSSESTVSRIRTEHFPLTLESARPSHTSQYLCASRVQGGDTEAFFGQGTRLTVV.

This clonotype was detected only a few times. The chain combines TRBV12-3 or TRBV12-4 with TRBJ2-5; 16 positions agree with TRBD2. With V trimmed by 4 bases and J by 5 bases, 1 base remained unmatched. CDR3 size: 15 residues. The CDR3 DNA reads as TGTGCCAGCAGTTCGGGACTAGCGGGAGGGGAGACCCAGTACTTC. Translating it yields CASSSGLAGGETQYF.

This clonotype was observed at least ten times. The J gene is TRBJ2-3, the V gene TRBV24-1, with D possibly TRBD1 on 6 matching bases. V lost 0 bases, J lost 0 bases, and 15 bases lay in between. Looked up from germline, CDR1 is KGHDR and CDR2 is SFDVKD. CDR3 size: 18 residues. CDR3: CATSDLTDAGASTDTQYF. DNA of the CDR3: TGTGCCACCAGTGATTTGACGGATGCAGGGGCTAGCACAGATACGCAGTATTTT.

This clonotype was seen ten or more times. V and J are TRBV27 and TRBJ2-3, with no clear D. The CDR3 totals 13 residues. The germline gives CDR1 MNHEY, CDR2 SMNVEV (reference sequence). Trimming pared 2 bases from V and 4 bases from J, leaving 7 bases between. This chain's CDR3 is CASSLTIADTQYF. CDR3 in DNA: TGTGCCAGCAGTTTAACCATCGCAGATACGCAGTATTTT.

The chain combines TRBV7-2 with TRBJ2-5; TRBD1 matches at 7 bases. The CDR3 is 17 residues long. Per the germline V gene, CDR1 is SGHTA and CDR2 is FQGNSA. V lost 4 bases and J lost 1; bases outside the gene matches: 12. For the CDR3, the DNA is TGTGCCAGCAGCTCTCTTACTTGGACAGGTGCCCAAGAGACCCAGTACTTC. This gives the protein CASSSLTWTGAQETQYF.

Ten or more counts support this clonotype. The chain uses TRBV11-3 and TRBJ2-1, with 8 bases matching TRBD2. This CDR3 has 15 amino acids. With V trimmed by 0 bases and J by 7 bases, 5 bases remained unmatched. In germline, CDR1 is SGHNT, CDR2 YENEEA. The CDR3 coding sequence is TGTGCCAGCAGCTTAGATGCGGGGGGCGAAAATGAGCAGTTCTTC. It is translated as CASSLDAGGENEQFF.

The chain uses TRBV20-1 and TRBJ2-3, with D perhaps TRBD1 or TRBD2 (5 bases each). The germline V gene has CDR1 DFQATT and CDR2 SNEGSKA (reference sequence). The CDR3 runs to 13 residues. Deletions cut 1 base from V and 4 bases from J, with 9 bases between. Here the CDR3 DNA reads TGCAGTGCTAGAGGCCCGGGGCCAGATACGCAGTATTTT. The encoded protein is CSARGPGPDTQYF.

The gene calls are TRBV3-1 and TRBJ1-1; no reliable D call. Trimming stripped 4 bases from V and 1 base from J, with 10 bases between. Germline CDR1 reads LGHDT; CDR2 reads YNNKEL (reference sequence). CDR3 length: 14 residues. CDR3 sequence: CASSPNTENTEAFF. The CDR3 DNA is TGTGCCAGCAGCCCGAATACGGAGAACACTGAAGCTTTCTTT.

This clonotype was detected a few times. The genes are TRBV4-3 and TRBJ2-7; 9 bases are a match to TRBD1. The CDR3 is 15 residues long. Germline CDR1 reads LGHNA; CDR2 reads YSLEER. Trimming removed 1 base from V and 6 bases from J; junction bases left unmatched: 7. The CDR3 DNA sequence: TGCGCCAGCAGCCAAGGGACAGGGGAAGCCTGCGAGCAGTACTTC. Translating it yields CASSQGTGEACEQYF.

This clonotype was counted between two and nine times. The rearrangement uses TRBV7-2 and TRBJ2-3; D is uncertain. V lost 2 bases to trimming and J lost 1 base, with 7 bases between them. CDR1 is SGHTA, CDR2 FQGNSA, per germline. CDR3 length equals 14 residues. CDR3 nucleotide sequence: TGTGCCAGCAGCTTACAAGGTGGCACAGATACGCAGTATTTT. Translating gives CASSLQGGTDTQYF. Filled out from reference TRBV7-2 and TRBJ2-3, the complete variable domain reads GAGVSQSPSNKVTEKGKDVELRCDPISGHTALYWYRQSLGQGLEFLIYFQGNSAPDKSGLPSDRFSAERTGGSVSTLTIQRTQQEDSAVYLCASSLQGGTDTQYFGPGTRLTVL.

The chain joins TRBV12-3 or TRBV12-4 to TRBJ2-5, with 11 bases fitting TRBD2. The CDR3 contains 15 residues. V lost 8 bases to trimming and J lost 2 bases; unmatched junction nucleotides: 7. CDR3 nucleotides: TGTGCCAGCCTCGGCACTAGCGGGAGTCAAGAGACCCAGTACTTC. Residues: CASLGTSGSQETQYF.

This clonotype was seen repeatedly, ten times or more. V and J are TRBV29-1 and TRBJ2-3; 8 bases agree with TRBD2. This CDR3 contains 15 residues. Germline V gives CDR1 SQVTM, CDR2 ANQGSEA. Trimming took 6 bases from V and 2 from J; bases not matched to a gene: 10. The CDR3 loop reads CSVVIIAGYTDTQYF. The DNA of the CDR3 is TGCAGCGTCGTCATTATAGCGGGATACACAGATACGCAGTATTTT.

This clonotype was seen at least ten times. The J gene is TRBJ2-7, the V gene TRBV28; D perhaps matches TRBD1 (5 bases). V shed 10 bases and J shed 4 bases, with 23 bases lying between them. The CDR3 is 15 residues long. The germline V gene has CDR1 MDHEN and CDR2 SYDVKM. The CDR3 reads CATLWQGRVRYEQYF. The CDR3 DNA is TGTGCCACCCTGTGGCAGGGTCGAGTCAGGTACGAGCAGTACTTC.

The chain has TRBV12-3 or TRBV12-4 and TRBJ2-1, with D perhaps matching TRBD2 (6 bases). The CDR3 is made up of 16 amino acids. The V gene lost 1 base and the J gene lost 8 bases, with 18 bases spanning the gap. CDR3: CASSLVPGVAAYEQFF. CDR3 DNA sequence: TGTGCCAGCAGTTTAGTTCCGGGGGTGGCGGCCTATGAGCAGTTCTTC.

This clonotype was seen ten or more times. The J gene is TRBJ1-2, the V gene TRBV6-1; D remains ambiguous. The CDR3 has 14 amino acids. Trimming removed 6 bases at V and 4 bases at J, with 15 bases between. The V gene's germline CDR1 is MNHNS and CDR2 SASEGT. The CDR3, as DNA: TGTGCCAGCAGCCCCGGTACCGCGGCCTATGGCTACACCTTC. Its protein product is CASSPGTAAYGYTF.

Many counts were recorded for this clonotype. This rearrangement joins TRBV28 to TRBJ1-2; 12 bases match TRBD1. Germline CDR1 is MDHEN and CDR2 is SYDVKM. The CDR3 consists of 16 residues. With 5 bases clipped from V and 3 bases from J, the junction kept 7 bases outside the gene matches. Here the CDR3 reads CASSPGQGAPHYGYTF. CDR3 nucleotides: TGTGCCAGCAGTCCGGGACAGGGGGCTCCCCACTATGGCTACACCTTC.

This clonotype has only a few counts. The rearrangement uses TRBV7-2 and TRBJ2-1, with no clear D. V lost 5 bases and J lost 0, with 14 bases in between. Germline CDR1 reads SGHTA; CDR2 reads FQGNSA. The CDR3 is 16 amino acids. The CDR3 loop reads CASSPGGSSSYNEQFF. Written as DNA, the CDR3 is TGTGCCAGCAGCCCAGGCGGATCCAGCTCCTACAATGAGCAGTTCTTC.

This clonotype has ten or more counts. No DNA is shown, since the ends of the CDR3 on it are uncertain; the CDR3 is the one TCRdb lists. The chain uses TRBV21-1 and TRBJ2-5; TRBD2, the table's D call, was not compared with the DNA. TRBV21-1 is annotated as a pseudogene. The CDR3 is 16 residues long, ends included. CDR3 loop: CASSFARGTSGETQYF.

In its sample, this clonotype was seen many times. The chain employs TRBV20-1 and TRBJ2-5; maybe TRBD2 (6 bases). Trimming removed 5 bases at V and 2 bases at J, with 15 bases between. CDR1 and CDR2 (germline): DFQATT, SNEGSKA (reference sequence). This CDR3 spans 14 amino acids. The CDR3 region is CSAPRETGQETQYF. The CDR3, as DNA: TGCAGTGCTCCTCGGGAGACTGGGCAAGAGACCCAGTACTTC.

The J gene is TRBJ1-2, the V gene TRBV12-3 or TRBV12-4, with a tentative D call TRBD1 (5 bases). This CDR3 is built from 12 residues. Trimming shortened V by 5 bases and J by 4 bases, and 8 bases separated the two germline ends. CDR3 sequence (DNA): TGTGCCAGCAGTGCCGACAGCTATGGCTACACCTTC. It encodes CASSADSYGYTF.

This clonotype was found many times. The CDR3 loop is CASSEQAGLNYEQYF. As DNA, the CDR3 is TGTGCCAGCAGTGAACAAGCAGGGTTGAACTACGAGCAGTACTTC. The J gene is TRBJ2-7, the V gene TRBV6-5, with D possibly TRBD1 on 5 matching bases. V was clipped by 5 bases and J by 3 bases, with 17 bases between them. Looked up from germline, CDR1 is MNHEY and CDR2 is SVGAGI. CDR3 length: 15 residues.

The chain carries TRBV2 and TRBJ2-7; D gene unclear. The CDR3 sequence is 11 residues long. Germline V gives CDR1 SNHLY, CDR2 FYNNEI. V lost 6 bases, J lost 7 bases, and 10 bases lay in between. The CDR3 here is CASRYWEEQYF. CDR3 nucleotides: TGTGCCAGCAGGTACTGGGAAGAGCAGTACTTC.

In this sample, this clonotype turned up many times. This rearrangement joins TRBV29-1 to TRBJ2-1; 8 nucleotides agree with TRBD1. The CDR3 sequence is 17 residues long. Looked up from germline, CDR1 is SQVTM and CDR2 is ANQGSEA. The junction had 14 bases not matched to a gene; V was cut back by 1 base and J by 6 bases. The CDR3 sequence: CSVEAPPGTGKLNEQFF. The CDR3 region has the DNA TGCAGCGTTGAAGCGCCCCCCGGGACAGGAAAGCTCAATGAGCAGTTCTTC.

This clonotype came up many times. The rearrangement links TRBV11-2 to TRBJ1-1, with a weak D call TRBD1 (5 bases). Deletions cut 5 bases from V and 5 bases from J, with 15 bases between. Germline loops: CDR1 SGHAT, CDR2 FQNNGV. The CDR3 contains 14 residues. CDR3 in DNA: TGTGCCAGCAGCGCCCGGAGGGGTGCGACTGAAGCTTTCTTT. Its translation is CASSARRGATEAFF.

The chain carries TRBV7-2 and TRBJ2-5, with a tentative D call TRBD1 (6 bases). CDR1 and CDR2 (germline): SGHTA, FQGNSA. This CDR3 contains 14 residues. Trimming removed 5 bases from V and 4 bases from J, with 14 bases in between. CDR3 region: CASSRGTIGETQYF. The CDR3 DNA is TGTGCCAGCAGCCGTGGGACAATTGGAGAGACCCAGTACTTC.